This T cell receptor beta chain was retrieved from a study of T cells in Graves' hyperthyroidism and ophthalmopathy. RNA transcripts gave rise to amplified TCR beta CDR3 regions. First-round RT-PCR of the TCR CDR3 relied on the HTBI primer set. A single record per CDR3 protein comes from TCRdb applying MiXCR to the multiplex PCR reads. The data hold about 400,000 distinct CDR3 sequences, with roughly 13% observed a single time. The CDR3 is 17 residues long. Germline trimming cut 6 bases from V and 6 bases from J; bases unmatched to any gene: 13. The germline V gene has CDR1 MGHRA and CDR2 YSYEKL. Sample: blood. The rearrangement links TRBV4-1 to TRBJ2-1; 11 positions agree with TRBD2. The TCR sequence derives from a man in his fifties or sixties with Graves' ophthalmopathy. The CDR3 nucleotides read TGCGCCAGCAGACGAACCTTCACTAGCGGGAGATTCAATGAGCAGTTCTTC. The encoded protein is CASRRTFTSGRFNEQFF.